This is a list of T cell receptor beta chains from one sample in a study of beta chain features in type 1 diabetes. The protocol was immunoSEQ multiplex PCR, while the TCRdb copy is restricted to in-frame clones and leaves out a portion. This table has under 500,000 clones, around 30% appearing once. Sequencing used naive CD4+ T cells from blood. These receptors all stem from a man between 18 and 29 years old in good health. Both conserved end residues are part of each CDR3. A D gene is named only where the DNA matches it firmly. The size field is filled for only some rows; it gives once, few, many or a size class.

TRBV4-3	TRBJ2-1	-	-	TGCGCCAGCAGCCAAGATTATCGTCTCAATGAGCAGTTCTTC	CASSQDYRLNEQFF
TRBV13	TRBJ2-1	-	-	TGTGCCAGCAGGGATACTAGGAGGAGGAATGAGCAGTTCTTC	CASRDTRRRNEQFF
TRBV5-1	TRBJ2-3	-	-	TGCGCCAGCAGCCCCGGGCCAGTACCAGGAAGCACAGATACGCAGTATTTT	CASSPGPVPGSTDTQYF
TRBV28	TRBJ1-2	-	-	TGTGCCAGCAGTTCCGGACAGTATGGCTACACCTTC	CASSSGQYGYTF
TRBV9	TRBJ2-7	few	TRBD2	TGTGCCAGCAGCGTAGAACCTAGCGGGAGAGAGCAGTACTTC	CASSVEPSGREQYF
TRBV29-1	TRBJ1-2	-	TRBD1	TGCAGCGGTACAGGGGACTATGGCTACACCTTC	CSGTGDYGYTF
TRBV2	TRBJ1-2	few	-	TGTGCCAGCAGTGCTGTCCCAGGGATCGGCTATGGCTACACCTTC	CASSAVPGIGYGYTF
TRBV7-2	TRBJ2-1	-	-	TGTGCCAGCAGCTCGCAAACGGGAGTTGAGCAGTTCTTC	CASSSQTGVEQFF
TRBV15	TRBJ2-5	few	TRBD2	TGTGCCACCAGCAGGGGTGGGGAGGGAGAGACCCAGTACTTC	CATSRGGEGETQYF
TRBV20-1	TRBJ2-3	-	TRBD2	TGCAGTGGGGGAGGGCCCGATACGCAGTATTTT	CSGGGPDTQYF
TRBV5-1	TRBJ1-1	few	-	TGCGCCAGCAGCTTGGTGAACACTGAAGCTTTCTTT	CASSLVNTEAFF
TRBV29-1	TRBJ1-4	few	-	TGCAGCGTAGCTGAGACAGGTCTTGAAGAAAAACTGTTTTTT	CSVAETGLEEKLFF
TRBV6-5	TRBJ2-2	few	-	TGTGCCAGCAGTTATAGACAGAACACCGGGGAGCTGTTTTTT	CASSYRQNTGELFF
TRBV2	TRBJ2-7	-	TRBD1	TGTGCCAGCAGGGACAGGACCCCATCCTACGAGCAGTACTTC	CASRDRTPSYEQYF
TRBV10-3	TRBJ2-7	few	-	TGTGCCACTGCCCATCGGAGGGACTCCTACGAGCAGTACTTC	CATAHRRDSYEQYF
TRBV6-6	TRBJ2-7	few	-	TGTGCCAGCAGTCCCGGGCCTCTCTACGAGCAGTACTTC	CASSPGPLYEQYF
TRBV14	TRBJ1-1	-	TRBD1	TGTGCCAGCAGCCAGGACAGGGCGAACACTGAAGCTTTCTTT	CASSQDRANTEAFF
TRBV19	TRBJ2-3	few	TRBD2	TGTGCCAGTAGGACTAGCGGGAGGACGGATACGCAGTATTTT	CASRTSGRTDTQYF